A single sample is the source of the 13 T cell receptor beta chains below, sequenced in a study of identifying expanded T cells in peripheral blood. Generated by immunoSEQ multiplex PCR, the TCRdb table keeps only in-frame clones and is missing some. The sample includes more than 85,000 clones, 70% to 90% of them seen just once. Sequencing used blood. All receptors derive from a person aged 18 to 70 in good health.

This sequence joins TRBV7-9 and TRBJ2-5; possible D gene TRBD2, 6 bases. Trimming shortened V by 2 bases and J by 1 base, and 8 bases separated the two germline ends. This CDR3 contains 14 residues. The germline V gene encodes CDR1 SEHNR and CDR2 FQNEAQ (reference sequence). This chain's CDR3 is CASSLIAVQETQYF. The CDR3 DNA follows: TGTGCCAGCAGCTTAATAGCGGTCCAAGAGACCCAGTACTTC.

CDR3 DNA sequence: TGTGCCAGCAGCTCCCGGGACAGGGATTTCTTCGGCTACACCTTC. Its protein is CASSSRDRDFFGYTF. The chain links TRBV13 to TRBJ1-2, with 9 bases that match TRBD1. This CDR3 has 15 residues. J lost 8 bases, V lost 4 bases, and 11 bases had no gene match. Germline assignment: CDR1 PRHDT and CDR2 FYEKMQ (reference sequence).

The gene calls are TRBV5-1 and TRBJ2-3, with 10 bases matching TRBD2. The V and J ends lost 3 bases and 3 bases, in that order; junction bases with no gene match: 7. From germline, CDR1 is SGHRS and CDR2 YFSETQ. The CDR3 extends over 16 amino acids. CDR3 bases: TGCGCCAGCAGCTCCCGACTAGCGGGCATAACAGATACGCAGTATTTT. It codes for CASSSRLAGITDTQYF.

V is TRBV6-6 and J is TRBJ2-7; 7 nucleotides match TRBD1. The germline V gene has CDR1 MNHNY and CDR2 SVGAGI (reference sequence). The trim removed 10 bases at V and 7 bases at J, leaving 16 bases unmatched. The length of the CDR3 is 14 residues. The CDR3 loop is CATKDSDRRREQYF. For the CDR3, the DNA is TGTGCCACCAAGGACTCGGACAGGAGGAGGGAGCAGTACTTC.

The V and J genes are TRBV11-2 and TRBJ2-7, with 8 bases lining up with TRBD2. The CDR3 has 16 amino acids. Trimming at V came to 3 bases and at J to 0 bases, leaving 7 bases not matched to a gene. CDR1 and CDR2 (germline): SGHAT, FQNNGV. The CDR3 region has the DNA TGTGCCAGCAGCTTTAGAGGCGGGAGGAGCTCCTACGAGCAGTACTTC. Translated: CASSFRGGRSSYEQYF.

This chain uses TRBV2 with TRBJ2-1, with 8 bases that match TRBD2. V was pared by 8 bases and J by 9 bases, with 9 bases of the junction left unmatched. This CDR3 has 13 amino acids. CDR1 and CDR2 (germline): SNHLY, FYNNEI. The CDR3 region has the DNA TGTGCCAGCCCAACGGCGGGAGGCGGTGAGCAGTTCTTC. Amino acids: CASPTAGGGEQFF.

This clone was recorded once. This chain links TRBV28 with TRBJ1-5; tentative D call: TRBD1 (6 bases). This CDR3 spans 16 amino acids. V shed 7 bases and J shed 10 bases, with 26 bases lying between them. Germline V gene sequence: CDR1 MDHEN, CDR2 SYDVKM. The CDR3 sequence is CASKSSIGQWLGPQHF. The CDR3 DNA reads as TGTGCCAGCAAAAGTTCTATAGGACAGTGGCTAGGACCCCAGCATTTT.

The rearrangement joins TRBV5-4 to TRBJ2-5, with 7 bases that match TRBD1. The CDR3 runs 15 residues. Per the germline V gene, CDR1 is SGHNT and CDR2 is YYREEE (reference sequence). J gave up 4 bases and V 1 base, and 7 bases lay outside the gene matches. Here the CDR3 DNA reads TGTGCCAGCAGCTTGAGGGGGCGAGGTGGAGAGACCCAGTACTTC. Translated, it gives CASSLRGRGGETQYF. Full variable domain (outside the CDR3, taken from reference TRBV5-4 and TRBJ2-5): ETGVTQSPTHLIKTRGQQVTLRCSSQSGHNTVSWYQQALGQGPQFIFQYYREEENGRGNFPPRFSGLQFPNYSSELNVNALELDDSALYLCASSLRGRGGETQYFGPGTRLLVL.

This clone has only a few counts. The J gene is TRBJ1-2, the V gene TRBV5-7, with unresolved D. TRBV5-7 is noted as an ORF with a role that remains uncertain. The CDR3 has 13 amino acids. V was cut by 0 bases and J by 2 bases, with 5 bases left in between. CDR3 sequence (DNA): TGTGCCAGCAGCTTGGGTGGGAACTATGGCTACACCTTC. The encoded protein is CASSLGGNYGYTF.

V usage is TRBV7-9 and J usage is TRBJ2-1; 9 bases line up with TRBD2. V lost 5 bases and J lost 2; bases outside the gene matches: 4. In germline, CDR1 is SEHNR, CDR2 FQNEAQ (reference sequence). CDR3 length: 15 residues. This CDR3 is CASSKSGRTYNEQFF. The CDR3 DNA reads as TGTGCCAGCAGCAAAAGCGGGAGGACCTACAATGAGCAGTTCTTC.

The CDR3 reads CATSSDSGTEAFF. Here the CDR3 DNA reads TGTGCCACGTCCTCCGACTCGGGGACTGAAGCTTTCTTT. The rearrangement joins TRBV19 to TRBJ1-1; D remains ambiguous. The CDR3 loop spans 13 amino acids. The germline V gene encodes CDR1 LNHDA and CDR2 SQIVND (reference sequence). V was trimmed by 10 bases and J by 5 bases, leaving 17 bases between them.

The chain employs TRBV7-9 and TRBJ1-5; 8 bases map to TRBD1. The germline gives CDR1 SEHNR, CDR2 FQNEAQ (reference sequence). This CDR3 is 13 amino acids long. Trimming cost V 7 bases and J 5 bases; bases outside gene matches: 4. The CDR3, as DNA: TGTGCCAGCAACGGACAGGGTTATCAGCCCCAGCATTTT. The encoded protein is CASNGQGYQPQHF.

This chain links TRBV27 with TRBJ2-3; 9 bases fit TRBD2. Germline loops: CDR1 MNHEY, CDR2 SMNVEV (reference sequence). The CDR3 is 13 residues long. The V segment lost 6 bases and the J segment 7 bases; nucleotides outside the gene matches: 5. The CDR3 nucleotides are TGTGCCAGCAGGGGGACTAGCAGGTATACGCAGTATTTT. Translating gives CASRGTSRYTQYF.